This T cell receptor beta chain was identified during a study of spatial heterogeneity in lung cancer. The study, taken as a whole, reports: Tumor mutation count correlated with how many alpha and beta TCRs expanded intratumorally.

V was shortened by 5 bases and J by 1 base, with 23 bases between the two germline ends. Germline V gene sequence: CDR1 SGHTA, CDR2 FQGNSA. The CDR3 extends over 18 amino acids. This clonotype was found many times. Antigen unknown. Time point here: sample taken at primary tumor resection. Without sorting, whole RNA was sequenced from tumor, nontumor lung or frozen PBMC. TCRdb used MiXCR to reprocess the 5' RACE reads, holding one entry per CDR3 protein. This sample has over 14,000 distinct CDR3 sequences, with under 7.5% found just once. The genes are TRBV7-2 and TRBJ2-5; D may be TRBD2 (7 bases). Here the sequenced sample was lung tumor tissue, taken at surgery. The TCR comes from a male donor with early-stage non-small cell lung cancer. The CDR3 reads CASSAGARGGGPQETQYF. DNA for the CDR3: TGTGCCAGCAGCGCCGGAGCGCGAGGGGGAGGGCCCCAAGAGACCCAGTACTTC.